These 20 T cell receptor beta chains share one sample of origin, sequenced in a study of T cell responses to AZD1222 COVID-19 vaccine. Some clones are missing from TCRdb's copy, which holds only in-frame ones; the method was immunoSEQ multiplex PCR. The sample records approximately 190,000 clones, approximately 92% being singletons. Sequencing was performed on peripheral blood, taken on day 0 of AZD1222 vaccination. These receptors were obtained from an adult in good health.

The chain combines TRBV6-2 or TRBV6-3 with TRBJ2-6, with D perhaps TRBD1 or TRBD2 (5 bases each). CDR1 and CDR2 from the germline V gene are MNHEY and SVGEGT. With 2 bases removed from V and 0 bases from J, the gap between germline ends came to 8 bases. This CDR3 region has 16 residues. The CDR3 loop is CASSYGTDSGANVLTF. The CDR3 region has the DNA TGTGCCAGCAGTTACGGGACGGACTCTGGGGCCAACGTCCTGACTTTC.

The chain employs TRBV6-6 and TRBJ2-5; D is possibly TRBD1 (5 bases). Germline CDR1 MNHNY, CDR2 SVGAGI (reference sequence). The CDR3 extends over 14 amino acids. V was clipped by 2 bases and J by 3 bases, with 10 bases between them. CDR3 region: CASSYLDRKETQYF. For the CDR3, the DNA is TGTGCCAGCAGTTACCTAGACAGAAAAGAGACCCAGTACTTC.

The V call is TRBV3-1 (or the pseudogene TRBV3-2), the J call TRBJ1-5, with 8 bases lining up with TRBD1. The CDR3 totals 16 residues. Germline CDR1 and CDR2: LGHDT and YNNKEL (reference sequence). V was clipped by 1 base and J by 6 bases; unmatched bases: 8. The CDR3 DNA reads as TGTGCCAGCAGCCAAGGGCCACAGGGGGTGAGTCAGCCCCAGCATTTT. This translates into CASSQGPQGVSQPQHF.

This sequence joins TRBV18 and TRBJ2-1; 7 bases fit TRBD1. This CDR3 is 16 amino acids long. V lost 5 bases, J lost 8 bases, and 15 bases stayed unmatched. CDR1 KGHSH and CDR2 LQKENI come from the germline V gene. The CDR3 reads CASSSQGSPLRHEQFF. The CDR3 region has the DNA TGTGCCAGCTCATCACAGGGGTCCCCGCTACGGCATGAGCAGTTCTTC.

V and J are TRBV9 and TRBJ1-2; 7 nucleotides align to TRBD1. Trimming removed 4 bases from V and 6 bases from J; junction bases left unmatched: 6. The CDR3 loop spans 13 amino acids. Per the germline V gene, CDR1 is SGDLS and CDR2 is YYNGEE. CDR3 region: CASSPPTGNGYTF. CDR3 bases: TGTGCCAGCAGCCCCCCGACAGGGAATGGCTACACCTTC.

The count of this clone is one. This rearrangement joins TRBV11-2 to TRBJ1-1; the D is unclear. The germline V gene has CDR1 SGHAT and CDR2 FQNNGV. The V end was cut by 8 bases, the J end by 1 base, with 11 bases between. The CDR3 runs to 13 residues. The CDR3 nucleotides read TGTGCCAGCGGTCGTTGGGGGAACACTGAAGCTTTCTTT. It yields the protein CASGRWGNTEAFF.

The rearrangement uses TRBV7-9 and TRBJ2-7; 8 bases map to TRBD1. The CDR3 runs to 14 residues. Germline lookup yields CDR1 SEHNR and CDR2 FQNEAQ (reference sequence). Trimming took 4 bases from V and 7 from J; bases not matched to a gene: 9. CDR3 nucleotides: TGTGCCAGCAGCTCGGACAGGGCTCAGGTGGAGCAGTACTTC. As protein: CASSSDRAQVEQYF.

The gene calls are TRBV19 and TRBJ2-2; D remains ambiguous. The CDR3 runs 16 residues. Trimming took off 5 bases at V and 4 bases at J, with 17 bases between the two ends. Germline CDR1 is LNHDA and CDR2 is SQIVND (reference sequence). The CDR3 is CASSADPYLGTGELFF. The CDR3 nucleotides read TGTGCCAGTAGTGCCGACCCTTATCTTGGCACCGGGGAGCTGTTTTTT.

V usage is TRBV19 and J usage is TRBJ2-1, with D hard to call. V was clipped by 7 bases and J by 0 bases, with 10 bases between them. CDR1 is LNHDA and CDR2 is SQIVND in the germline V gene (reference sequence). The CDR3 loop spans 14 amino acids. The CDR3, as DNA: TGTGCCAGTAAGAAGGCAATCTCCTACAATGAGCAGTTCTTC. It translates to CASKKAISYNEQFF.

The chain recombines TRBV6-2 or TRBV6-3 with TRBJ1-4, with D perhaps TRBD1 (5 bases). In germline, CDR1 is MNHEY, CDR2 SVGEGT. V dropped 2 bases and J dropped 6 bases, with 16 bases sitting between them. The length of the CDR3 is 16 residues. The CDR3 loop reads CASSYGGTTNDEKLFF. CDR3 DNA: TGTGCCAGCAGTTACGGGGGGACGACGAATGATGAAAAACTGTTTTTT.

This clone occurred once. This chain joins TRBV7-8 and TRBJ1-2; 7 bases line up with TRBD1. The V gene's germline CDR1 is SGHVS and CDR2 FQNEAQ. With V trimmed by 3 bases and J by 4 bases, 8 bases remained unmatched. This CDR3 spans 15 amino acids. This chain's CDR3 is CASSFSEAGGYGYTF. Here the CDR3 DNA reads TGTGCCAGCAGCTTCTCCGAGGCAGGGGGCTATGGCTACACCTTC.

The rearrangement joins TRBV14 to TRBJ2-2, with 9 positions matching TRBD1. Germline V lookup: CDR1 SGHDN, CDR2 FVKESK. V dropped 4 bases and J dropped 1; count of bases not matched to a gene: 7. CDR3 length: 17 amino acids. The CDR3 DNA sequence: TGTGCCAGCAGCCGACTACAGGGGGCGGAGAACACCGGGGAGCTGTTTTTT. Its protein product is CASSRLQGAENTGELFF.

The genes are TRBV28 and TRBJ1-2; TRBD1 matches 7 bases. Germline values: CDR1 MDHEN, CDR2 SYDVKM. The V gene end was trimmed by 6 bases and the J gene end by 2 bases; junction bases not matched to a gene: 15. The CDR3 has 17 amino acids. The CDR3 is CASRAGGGGAGNYGYTF. DNA of the CDR3: TGTGCCAGCAGAGCCGGGGGAGGGGGCGCGGGGAACTATGGCTACACCTTC.

The chain links TRBV20-1 to TRBJ2-2; weak D call: TRBD1 (6 bases). From germline, CDR1 is DFQATT and CDR2 SNEGSKA (reference sequence). The CDR3 has 14 amino acids. Trimming pared 3 bases from V and 0 bases from J, leaving 8 bases between. CDR3 loop: CSASAGANTGELFF. CDR3 coding DNA: TGCAGTGCTAGTGCAGGGGCGAACACCGGGGAGCTGTTTTTT.

The CDR3 loop reads CASSPPGLASQNEQFF. The CDR3 coding sequence is TGCGCCAGCAGCCCGCCGGGACTAGCCTCTCAAAATGAGCAGTTCTTC. J is TRBJ2-1 and V is TRBV5-1; 9 nucleotides line up with TRBD2. Per germline, CDR1 SGHRS and CDR2 YFSETQ. Trimming removed 4 bases from V and 7 bases from J; junction bases left unmatched: 12. This CDR3 region has 16 residues.

The gene calls are TRBV5-8 and TRBJ2-7, with D perhaps TRBD1 or TRBD2 (6 bases each). The CDR3 runs 16 residues. V was trimmed by 3 bases and J by 5 bases, leaving 21 bases between them. CDR1 is SGHTS and CDR2 is YDEGEE in the germline V gene. In DNA form, the CDR3 reads TGTGCCAGCAGCTCCGCGCAGAGGGGGGATAGGGACGAGCAGTACTTC. Amino acids: CASSSAQRGDRDEQYF.

V usage is TRBV6-6 and J usage is TRBJ2-5, with 7 bases lining up with TRBD2. There are 12 residues in the CDR3. The germline V gene encodes CDR1 MNHNY and CDR2 SVGAGI (reference sequence). The trim removed 8 bases at V and 5 bases at J, leaving 5 bases unmatched. As DNA, the CDR3 is TGTGCCAGCCAAGGACTAGGCGAGACCCAGTACTTC. Amino acid sequence: CASQGLGETQYF.

This chain connects TRBV18 to TRBJ1-4; D is possibly TRBD1 (5 bases). Trimming stripped 0 bases from V and 3 bases from J, with 8 bases between. CDR1 is KGHSH and CDR2 is LQKENI in the germline V gene. The CDR3 consists of 15 residues. CDR3 protein: CASSPPGAANEKLFF. The CDR3 DNA reads TGTGCCAGCTCACCACCCGGGGCAGCTAATGAAAAACTGTTTTTT.

This sequence joins TRBV7-9 and TRBJ1-2; a weak D match, TRBD1 (6 bases). The CDR3 totals 15 residues. Germline CDR1 SEHNR, CDR2 FQNEAQ (reference sequence). The V gene lost 1 base and the J gene lost 6 bases, with 15 bases spanning the gap. CDR3 amino acids: CASSLESGAKDGYTF. DNA of the CDR3: TGTGCCAGCAGCTTAGAGTCAGGGGCCAAGGATGGCTACACCTTC.

This chain uses TRBV5-1 with TRBJ2-7; 12 bases match TRBD1. This CDR3 has 16 residues. V dropped 4 bases and J dropped 5; count of bases not matched to a gene: 10. CDR1 and CDR2 from the germline V gene are SGHRS and YFSETQ. The CDR3 DNA reads as TGCGCCAGCAGCACCGCCGGGACAGGGGGCTACCACGAGCAGTACTTC. Translation gives CASSTAGTGGYHEQYF.